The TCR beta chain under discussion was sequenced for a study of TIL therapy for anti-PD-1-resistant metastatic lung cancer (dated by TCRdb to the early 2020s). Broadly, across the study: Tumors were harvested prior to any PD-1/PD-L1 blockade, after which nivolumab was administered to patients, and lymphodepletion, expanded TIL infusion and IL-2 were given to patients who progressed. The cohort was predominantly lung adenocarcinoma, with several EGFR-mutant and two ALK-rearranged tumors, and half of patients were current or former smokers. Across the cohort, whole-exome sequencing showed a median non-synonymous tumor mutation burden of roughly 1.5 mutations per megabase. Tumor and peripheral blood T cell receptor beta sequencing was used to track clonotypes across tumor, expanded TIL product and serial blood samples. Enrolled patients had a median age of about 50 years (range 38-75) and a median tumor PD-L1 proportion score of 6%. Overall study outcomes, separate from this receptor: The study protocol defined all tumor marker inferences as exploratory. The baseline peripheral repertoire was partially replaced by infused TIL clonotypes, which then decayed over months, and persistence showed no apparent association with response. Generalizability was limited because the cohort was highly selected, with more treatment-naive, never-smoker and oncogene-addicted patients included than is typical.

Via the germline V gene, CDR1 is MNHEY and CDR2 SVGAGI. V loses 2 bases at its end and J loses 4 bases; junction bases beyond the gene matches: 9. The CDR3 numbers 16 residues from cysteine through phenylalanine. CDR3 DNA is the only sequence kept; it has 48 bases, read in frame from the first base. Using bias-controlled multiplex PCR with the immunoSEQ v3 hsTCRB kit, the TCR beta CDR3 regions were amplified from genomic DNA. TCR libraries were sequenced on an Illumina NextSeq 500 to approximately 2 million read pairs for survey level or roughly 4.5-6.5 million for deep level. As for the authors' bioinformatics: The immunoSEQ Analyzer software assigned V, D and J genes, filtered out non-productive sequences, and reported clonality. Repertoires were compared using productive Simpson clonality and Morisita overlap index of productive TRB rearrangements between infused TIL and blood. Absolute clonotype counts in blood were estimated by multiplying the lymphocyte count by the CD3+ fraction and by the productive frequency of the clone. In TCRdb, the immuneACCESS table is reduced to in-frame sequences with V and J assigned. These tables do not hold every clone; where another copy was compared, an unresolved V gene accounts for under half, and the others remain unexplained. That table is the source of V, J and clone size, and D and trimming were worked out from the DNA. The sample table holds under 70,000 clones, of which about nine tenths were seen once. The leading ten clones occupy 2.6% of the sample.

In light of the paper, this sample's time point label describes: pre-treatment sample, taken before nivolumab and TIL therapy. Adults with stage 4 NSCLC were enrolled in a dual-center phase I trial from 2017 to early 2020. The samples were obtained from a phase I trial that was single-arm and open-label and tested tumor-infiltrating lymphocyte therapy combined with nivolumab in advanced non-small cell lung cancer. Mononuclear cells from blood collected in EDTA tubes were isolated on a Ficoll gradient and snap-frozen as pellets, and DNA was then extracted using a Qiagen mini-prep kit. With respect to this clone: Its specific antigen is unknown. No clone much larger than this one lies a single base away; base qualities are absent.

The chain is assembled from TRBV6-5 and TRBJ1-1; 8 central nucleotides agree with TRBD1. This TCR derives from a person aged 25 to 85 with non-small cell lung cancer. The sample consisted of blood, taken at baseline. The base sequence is TGTGCCAGCAGTTACGGAGGGACAGGTTCCGTCACTGAAGCTTTCTTT. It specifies CASSYGGTGSVTEAFF.